The 13 T cell receptor beta chains given below trace back to one sample, sequenced in a study of T cell responses to AZD1222 COVID-19 vaccine. Here immunoSEQ multiplex PCR was the method, and the copy in TCRdb shows in-frame clones only, minus some. The sample yields around 71,000 clones, roughly 80% seen once. This material consisted of peripheral blood, taken 28 days after the second AZD1222 dose. The receptors were sampled from an adult who received the AZD1222 COVID-19 vaccine.

V gene TRBV12-5 combines with J gene TRBJ1-1, with D perhaps matching TRBD1 (6 bases). CDR1 and CDR2 from the germline V gene are LGHNT and FRNRAP. CDR3 length: 14 residues. Trimming took 6 bases from V and 3 from J, leaving 14 bases between them. CDR3 in amino acids: CASGQGRGYTEAFF. In nucleotides, the CDR3 is TGTGCTAGTGGGCAGGGGAGGGGGTACACTGAAGCTTTCTTT.

This clone was recorded a few times. CDR3 bases: TGTGCCAGCAGTCAGGGACAGGGAAACGATGAGCAGTTCTTC. Translated, it gives CASSQGQGNDEQFF. This chain joins TRBV5-8 and TRBJ2-1; 9 nucleotides match TRBD1. CDR3 length equals 14 residues. The ends lost 5 bases at V and 8 bases at J; junction bases unmatched: 8. Per the germline V gene, CDR1 is SGHTS and CDR2 is YDEGEE.

V is TRBV6-5 and J is TRBJ2-3, with 8 bases aligning to TRBD2. The ends lost 1 base at V and 5 bases at J; junction bases unmatched: 8. This CDR3 has 16 residues. CDR1 MNHEY and CDR2 SVGAGI come from the germline V gene. CDR3 protein: CASSYFTGGQEDTQYF. In DNA form, the CDR3 reads TGTGCCAGCAGTTACTTCACGGGGGGGCAGGAAGATACGCAGTATTTT.

This rearrangement joins TRBV19 to TRBJ1-2; 9 bases map to TRBD1. Looked up from germline, CDR1 is LNHDA and CDR2 is SQIVND (reference sequence). The CDR3 covers 15 residues. V was clipped by 5 bases and J by 5 bases; unmatched bases: 9. CDR3 residues: CASSPWTGVRYGYTF. In DNA form, the CDR3 reads TGTGCCAGTAGTCCCTGGACAGGGGTTAGGTATGGCTACACCTTC.

The V and J genes are TRBV6-4 and TRBJ1-1, with D perhaps TRBD1 (5 bases). There are 14 residues in the CDR3. CDR1 and CDR2 (germline): MRHNA, SNTAGT. V lost 6 bases to trimming and J lost 3 bases, with 14 bases between them. In DNA, the CDR3 is TGTGCCAGCAGACCCGGTGCAGGGCACACTGAAGCTTTCTTT. Translated: CASRPGAGHTEAFF.

The chain joins TRBV5-1 to TRBJ1-5; D remains ambiguous. Trimming took off 0 bases at V and 5 bases at J, with 6 bases between the two ends. Germline CDR1 is SGHRS and CDR2 is YFSETQ. The CDR3 contains 13 residues. The CDR3 loop is CASSLGYDQPQHF. CDR3 bases: TGCGCCAGCAGCTTGGGCTACGATCAGCCCCAGCATTTT. The whole variable domain, filled in from reference TRBV5-1 and TRBJ1-5, reads KAGVTQTPRYLIKTRGQQVTLSCSPISGHRSVSWYQQTPGQGLQFLFEYFSETQRNKGNFPGRFSGRQFSNSRSEMNVSTLELGDSALYLCASSLGYDQPQHFGDGTRLSIL.

V gene TRBV19 combines with J gene TRBJ1-5; D call uncertain. This CDR3 is built from 12 residues. V was shortened by 7 bases and J by 3 bases, with 7 bases between the two germline ends. Per the germline V gene, CDR1 is LNHDA and CDR2 is SQIVND (reference sequence). CDR3 in amino acids: CASNEPNQPQHF. The CDR3 DNA follows: TGTGCCAGTAACGAACCCAATCAGCCCCAGCATTTT.

This sequence joins TRBV6-4 and TRBJ2-3; 12 nucleotides align to TRBD2. CDR3 length: 16 residues. Germline CDR1 is MRHNA and CDR2 is SNTAGT. V shed 4 bases and J 3 bases; nucleotides not matched to a gene: 5. CDR3 amino acids: CASSGTSGGRTDTQYF. The CDR3 DNA reads as TGTGCCAGCAGTGGAACTAGCGGGGGGCGAACAGATACGCAGTATTTT.

J is TRBJ1-5 and V is TRBV4-1; tentative D call: TRBD1 (6 bases). From germline, CDR1 is MGHRA and CDR2 YSYEKL. V was clipped by 0 bases and J by 1 base, with 10 bases between them. The CDR3 is made up of 16 amino acids. In DNA form, the CDR3 reads TGCGCCAGCAGCCAAGATTTTGGGGGCAGCAATCAGCCCCAGCATTTT. It specifies CASSQDFGGSNQPQHF.

This sequence joins TRBV7-9 and TRBJ2-7; weak D call: TRBD1 (6 bases). Germline V gene sequence: CDR1 SEHNR, CDR2 FQNEAQ (reference sequence). The germline V and J ends were trimmed by 4 bases and 3 bases, with 19 bases remaining between them. CDR3 length: 16 residues. The DNA for the CDR3 is TGTGCCAGCAGCTCGCTAACCCTCCAGGGGATCTACGAGCAGTACTTC. It is translated as CASSSLTLQGIYEQYF.

This chain links TRBV4-1 with TRBJ2-7; 8 positions match TRBD2. The CDR3 spans 14 residues. V shed 2 bases and J 4 bases; nucleotides not matched to a gene: 4. Germline V gene sequence: CDR1 MGHRA, CDR2 YSYEKL. The DNA for the CDR3 is TGCGCCAGCAGCCAACCGGGACTAGTTTACGAGCAGTACTTC. Protein product: CASSQPGLVYEQYF.

CDR3 bases: TGTGCCAGTAGCCGCACAGATACGCAGTATTTT. Amino acid sequence: CASSRTDTQYF. The V gene is TRBV19, the J gene TRBJ2-3; no firm D call. V lost 6 bases, J lost 1 base, and 2 bases lay in between. CDR3 length: 11 residues. Germline lookup yields CDR1 LNHDA and CDR2 SQIVND (reference sequence).

The genes are TRBV28 and TRBJ1-5; no clear D gene. The CDR3 is 14 residues long. The germline V gene encodes CDR1 MDHEN and CDR2 SYDVKM. In DNA, the CDR3 is TGTGTAGCTGGCACACGGTTAAGCAATCAGCCCCAGCATTTT. It yields the protein CVAGTRLSNQPQHF.